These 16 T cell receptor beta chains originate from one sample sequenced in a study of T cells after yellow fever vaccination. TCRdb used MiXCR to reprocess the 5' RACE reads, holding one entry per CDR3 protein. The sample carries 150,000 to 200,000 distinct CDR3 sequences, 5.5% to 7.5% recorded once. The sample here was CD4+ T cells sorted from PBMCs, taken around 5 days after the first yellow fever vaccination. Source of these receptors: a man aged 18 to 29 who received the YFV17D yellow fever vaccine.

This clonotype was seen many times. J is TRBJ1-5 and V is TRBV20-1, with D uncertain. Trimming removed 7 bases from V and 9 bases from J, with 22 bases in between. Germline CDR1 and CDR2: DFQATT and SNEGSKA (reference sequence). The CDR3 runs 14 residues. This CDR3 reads CSVLSRLKRWPQHF. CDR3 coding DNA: TGCAGTGTCCTAAGCAGGCTCAAGAGGTGGCCCCAGCATTTT.

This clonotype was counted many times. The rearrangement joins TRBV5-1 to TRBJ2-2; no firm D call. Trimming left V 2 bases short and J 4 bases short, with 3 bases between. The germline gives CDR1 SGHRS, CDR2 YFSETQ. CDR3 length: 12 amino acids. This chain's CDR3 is CASSFPTGELFF. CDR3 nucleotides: TGCGCCAGCAGCTTTCCCACCGGGGAGCTGTTTTTT.

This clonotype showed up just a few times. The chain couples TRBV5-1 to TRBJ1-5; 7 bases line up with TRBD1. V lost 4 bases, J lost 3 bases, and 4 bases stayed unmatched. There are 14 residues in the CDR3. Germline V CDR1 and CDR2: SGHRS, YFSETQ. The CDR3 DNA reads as TGCGCCAGCAGCACCGGACAGGTCAATCAGCCCCAGCATTTT. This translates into CASSTGQVNQPQHF.

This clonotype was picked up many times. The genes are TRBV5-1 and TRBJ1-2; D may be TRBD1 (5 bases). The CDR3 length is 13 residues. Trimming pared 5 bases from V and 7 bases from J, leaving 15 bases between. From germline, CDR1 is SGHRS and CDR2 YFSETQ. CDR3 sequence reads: CASSLDRSFGYTF. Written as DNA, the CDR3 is TGCGCCAGCAGTCTTGACAGATCATTTGGCTACACCTTC.

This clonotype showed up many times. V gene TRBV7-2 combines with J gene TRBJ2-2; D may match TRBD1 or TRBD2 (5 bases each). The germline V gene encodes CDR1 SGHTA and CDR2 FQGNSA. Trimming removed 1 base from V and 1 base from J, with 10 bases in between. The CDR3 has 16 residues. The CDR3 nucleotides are TGTGCCAGCAGCTTAGGAGGGGTAGGGAACACCGGGGAGCTGTTTTTT. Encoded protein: CASSLGGVGNTGELFF.

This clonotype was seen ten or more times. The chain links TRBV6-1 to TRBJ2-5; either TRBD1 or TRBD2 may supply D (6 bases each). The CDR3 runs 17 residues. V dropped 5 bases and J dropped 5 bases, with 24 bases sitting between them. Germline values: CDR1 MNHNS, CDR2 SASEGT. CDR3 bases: TGTGCCAGCAGTATGGGGCCCGGAGGGGGACTGACCGAGACCCAGTACTTC. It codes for CASSMGPGGGLTETQYF.

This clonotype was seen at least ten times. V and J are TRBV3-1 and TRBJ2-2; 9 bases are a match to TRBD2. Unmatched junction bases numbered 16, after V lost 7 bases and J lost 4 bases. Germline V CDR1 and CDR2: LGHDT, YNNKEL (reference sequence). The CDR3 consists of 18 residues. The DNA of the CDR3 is TGTGCCAGCACCCCTAACCCGGGGCTAGCGGGGAGCACCGGGGAGCTGTTTTTT. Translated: CASTPNPGLAGSTGELFF.

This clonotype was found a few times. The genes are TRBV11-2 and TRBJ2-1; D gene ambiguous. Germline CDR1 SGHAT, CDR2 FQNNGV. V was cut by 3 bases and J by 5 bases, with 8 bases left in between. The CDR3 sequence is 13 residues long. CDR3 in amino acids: CASSLNGNNEQFF. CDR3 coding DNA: TGTGCCAGCAGCTTGAATGGTAACAATGAGCAGTTCTTC.

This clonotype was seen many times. This CDR3 reads CASRGQGEANEQFF. CDR3 DNA: TGTGCCAGCCGCGGGCAGGGAGAGGCCAATGAGCAGTTCTTC. The chain links TRBV6-2 or TRBV6-3 to TRBJ2-1; either TRBD1 or TRBD2 may fit D (5 bases each). Trimming shortened V by 8 bases and J by 6 bases, and 17 bases separated the two germline ends. The germline CDR1 and CDR2 sequences are MNHEY and SVGEGT. The CDR3 contains 14 residues.

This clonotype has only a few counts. The DNA of the CDR3 is TGTGCCAGTCGGTCAGCCAGCTACTCTGGAAACACCATATATTTT. The encoded protein is CASRSASYSGNTIYF. The chain carries TRBV6-5 and TRBJ1-3, with D hard to call. Germline V gene data show CDR1 as MNHEY and CDR2 as SVGAGI. V lost 9 bases and J 0 bases, leaving 15 bases between the germline ends. There are 15 residues in the CDR3.

CDR3 sequence reads: CASSPRIAPNTEAFF. CDR3 coding DNA: TGTGCCAGCTCACCACGGATCGCCCCAAACACTGAAGCTTTCTTT. The V and J genes are TRBV18 and TRBJ1-1; D call uncertain. Germline values: CDR1 KGHSH, CDR2 LQKENI. V gave up 1 base and J gave up 2 bases, with 11 bases separating them. The CDR3 has 15 amino acids.

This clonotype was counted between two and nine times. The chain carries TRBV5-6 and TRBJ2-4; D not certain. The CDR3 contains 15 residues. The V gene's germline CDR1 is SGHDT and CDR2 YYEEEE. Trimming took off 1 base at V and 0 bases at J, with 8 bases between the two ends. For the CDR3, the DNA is TGTGCCAGCAGCTTGTATCGGTTAGCCAAAAACATTCAGTACTTC. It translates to CASSLYRLAKNIQYF.

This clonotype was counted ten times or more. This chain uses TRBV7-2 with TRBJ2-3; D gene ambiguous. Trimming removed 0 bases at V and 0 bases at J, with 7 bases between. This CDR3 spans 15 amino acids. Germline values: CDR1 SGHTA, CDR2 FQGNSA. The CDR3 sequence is CASSLAVMSTDTQYF. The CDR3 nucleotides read TGTGCCAGCAGCTTAGCAGTCATGAGCACAGATACGCAGTATTTT.

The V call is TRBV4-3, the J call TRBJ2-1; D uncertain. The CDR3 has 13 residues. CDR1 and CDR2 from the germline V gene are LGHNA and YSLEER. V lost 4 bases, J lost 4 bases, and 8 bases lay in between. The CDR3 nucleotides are TGCGCCAGCAGCCCCGAAATGTACAATGAGCAGTTCTTC. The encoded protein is CASSPEMYNEQFF.

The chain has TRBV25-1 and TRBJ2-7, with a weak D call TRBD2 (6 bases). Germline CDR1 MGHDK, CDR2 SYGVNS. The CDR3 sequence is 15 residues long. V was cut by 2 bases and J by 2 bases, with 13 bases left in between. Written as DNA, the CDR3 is TGTGCCAGCAGTGAAGATAGCGGCAGACCCTACGAGCAGTACTTC. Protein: CASSEDSGRPYEQYF.

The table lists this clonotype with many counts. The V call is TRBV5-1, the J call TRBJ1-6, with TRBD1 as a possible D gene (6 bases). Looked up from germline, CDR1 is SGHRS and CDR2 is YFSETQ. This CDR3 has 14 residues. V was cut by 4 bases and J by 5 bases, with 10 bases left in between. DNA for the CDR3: TGCGCCAGCAGCAATCAGGGGCATAATTCACCCCTCCACTTT. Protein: CASSNQGHNSPLHF.